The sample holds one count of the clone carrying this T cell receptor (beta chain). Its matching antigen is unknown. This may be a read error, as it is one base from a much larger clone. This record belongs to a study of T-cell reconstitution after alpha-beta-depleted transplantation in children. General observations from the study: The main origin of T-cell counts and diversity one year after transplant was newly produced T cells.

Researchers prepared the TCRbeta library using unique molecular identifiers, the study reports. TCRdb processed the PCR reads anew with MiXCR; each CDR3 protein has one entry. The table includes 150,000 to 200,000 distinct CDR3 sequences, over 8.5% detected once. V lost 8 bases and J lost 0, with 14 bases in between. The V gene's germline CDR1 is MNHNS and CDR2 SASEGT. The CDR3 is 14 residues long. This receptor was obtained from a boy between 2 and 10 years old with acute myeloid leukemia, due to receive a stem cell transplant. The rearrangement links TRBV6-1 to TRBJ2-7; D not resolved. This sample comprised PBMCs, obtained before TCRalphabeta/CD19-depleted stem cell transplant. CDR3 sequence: CASGSRTNSYEQYF. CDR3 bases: TGTGCCAGCGGCAGCAGAACGAACTCCTACGAGCAGTACTTC.